This T cell receptor beta chain was documented in a study of blood T cell repertoires in COVID-19. Sequenced by immunoSEQ multiplex PCR; TCRdb stores in-frame clones only, minus some. The sample carries approximately 360,000 clones, around 90% recorded once. The count of this clone is one. This clonotype originated in a man younger than 35 with active or convalescent COVID-19. The sample taken for sequencing was peripheral blood.

The CDR3 bases are TGTGCCAGTAGGAATCCGGGACAGGGGGCTTACGAGCAGTACTTC. Protein product: CASRNPGQGAYEQYF. The chain carries TRBV19 and TRBJ2-7, with 12 bases identical to TRBD1. Losses at the gene ends were 6 bases for V and 4 bases for J; bases not matched to a gene: 7. This CDR3 contains 15 residues. The germline V gene encodes CDR1 LNHDA and CDR2 SQIVND (reference sequence).